A single T cell receptor (beta chain) is shown here with its context. Its antigen is not identified. Everyone who donated was a Caucasian adult who lived in Nashville, Tennessee. Genomic DNA from unsorted samples was obtained from approximately 96 million PBMCs (per sample). Tens of thousands of T cell genomes, or 300 to 350 ng DNA, went into unsorted PBMC replicate PCRs. Only in-frame clones appear in the TCRdb table, and some are missing; sequencing was by immunoSEQ multiplex PCR. The data contain approximately 480,000 clones, roughly 85% of them singletons. The record originates from a study of shared clonotypes between healthy human individuals. Overall study results and limits: The diversity represented, both genetic and in exposure history, was limited by few donors.

This CDR3 region has 15 residues. Germline loops: CDR1 MNHNY, CDR2 SVGAGI (reference sequence). This chain connects TRBV6-6 to TRBJ2-5; D gene uncertain. The end of the DNA is better explained by TRBJ2-7, so the J call may be wrong. This TCR came from a woman between 35 and 50 years old in good health. Some clones in this sample may be carry-over from other donors' samples. The sample was PBMCs. CDR3 in DNA: TGTGCCAGCAGTTACTCGAGTACAACCTCCTACGAGCAGTACTTC. Its translation: CASSYSSTTSYEQYF.